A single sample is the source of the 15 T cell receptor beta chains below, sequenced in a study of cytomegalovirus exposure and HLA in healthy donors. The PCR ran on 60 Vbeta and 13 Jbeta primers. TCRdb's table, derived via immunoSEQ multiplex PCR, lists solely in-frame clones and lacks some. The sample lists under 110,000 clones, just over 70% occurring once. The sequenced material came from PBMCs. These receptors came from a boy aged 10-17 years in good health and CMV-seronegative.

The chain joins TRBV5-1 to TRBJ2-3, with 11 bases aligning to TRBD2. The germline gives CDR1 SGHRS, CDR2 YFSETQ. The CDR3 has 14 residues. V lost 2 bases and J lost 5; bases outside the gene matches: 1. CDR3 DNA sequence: TGCGCCAGCAGCTTCGGGACTAGCGGAGATACGCAGTATTTT. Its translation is CASSFGTSGDTQYF.

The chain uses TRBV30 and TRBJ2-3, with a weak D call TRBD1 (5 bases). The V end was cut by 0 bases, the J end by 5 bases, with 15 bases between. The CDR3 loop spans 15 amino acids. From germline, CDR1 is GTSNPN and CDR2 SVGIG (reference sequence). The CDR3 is CAWSVRAGWRDTQYF. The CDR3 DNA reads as TGTGCCTGGAGTGTACGGGCAGGGTGGAGAGATACGCAGTATTTT.

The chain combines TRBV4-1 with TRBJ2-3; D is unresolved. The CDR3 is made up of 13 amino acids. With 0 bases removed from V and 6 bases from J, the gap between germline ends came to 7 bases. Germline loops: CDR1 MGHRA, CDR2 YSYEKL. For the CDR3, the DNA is TGCGCCAGCAGCCAAGATTCGGAGGATACGCAGTATTTT. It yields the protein CASSQDSEDTQYF.

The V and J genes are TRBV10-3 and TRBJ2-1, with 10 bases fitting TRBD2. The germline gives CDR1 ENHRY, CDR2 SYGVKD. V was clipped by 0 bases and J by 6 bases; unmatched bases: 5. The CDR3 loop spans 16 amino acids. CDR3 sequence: CAISESQREGFNEQFF. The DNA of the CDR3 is TGTGCCATCAGTGAGTCTCAGCGGGAGGGATTCAATGAGCAGTTCTTC.

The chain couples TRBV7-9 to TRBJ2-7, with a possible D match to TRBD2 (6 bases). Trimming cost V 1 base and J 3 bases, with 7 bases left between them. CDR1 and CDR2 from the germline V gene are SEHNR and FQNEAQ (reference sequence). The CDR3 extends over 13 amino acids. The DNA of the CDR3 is TGTGCCAGCAGCTTAGGGAGGGGCTACGAGCAGTACTTC. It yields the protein CASSLGRGYEQYF.

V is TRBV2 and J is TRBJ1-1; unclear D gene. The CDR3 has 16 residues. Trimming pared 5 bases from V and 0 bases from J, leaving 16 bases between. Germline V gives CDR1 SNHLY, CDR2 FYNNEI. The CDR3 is CASSFNQVFMNTEAFF. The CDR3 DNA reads TGTGCCAGCAGTTTTAATCAGGTCTTTATGAACACTGAAGCTTTCTTT.

This CDR3 is CASSSRTPYNEQFF. The CDR3 DNA follows: TGTGCCAGCAGCTCCCGGACTCCCTACAATGAGCAGTTCTTC. V gene TRBV7-2 combines with J gene TRBJ2-1; D may be TRBD2 (5 bases). This CDR3 has 14 residues. V was shortened by 4 bases and J by 2 bases, with 9 bases between the two germline ends. Germline assignment: CDR1 SGHTA and CDR2 FQGNSA.

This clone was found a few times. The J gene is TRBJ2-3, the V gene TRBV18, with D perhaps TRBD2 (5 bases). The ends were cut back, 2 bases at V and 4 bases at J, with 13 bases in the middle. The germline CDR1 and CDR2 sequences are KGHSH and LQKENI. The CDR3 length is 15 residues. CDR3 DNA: TGTGCCAGCTCACCAAACGGGGTCCTCCCAGATACGCAGTATTTT. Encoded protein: CASSPNGVLPDTQYF.

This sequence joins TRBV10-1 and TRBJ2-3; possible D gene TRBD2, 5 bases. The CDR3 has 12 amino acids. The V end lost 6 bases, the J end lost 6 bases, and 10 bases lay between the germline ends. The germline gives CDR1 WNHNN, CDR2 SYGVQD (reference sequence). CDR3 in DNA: TGCGCCAGCAGCCCGTCGGGGGATACGCAGTATTTT. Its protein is CASSPSGDTQYF.

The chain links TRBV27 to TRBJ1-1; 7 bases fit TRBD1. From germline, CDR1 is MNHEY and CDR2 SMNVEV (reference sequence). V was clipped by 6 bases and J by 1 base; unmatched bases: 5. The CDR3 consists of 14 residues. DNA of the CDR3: TGTGCCAGCAGGACGGCAGGGGGGAACACTGAAGCTTTCTTT. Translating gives CASRTAGGNTEAFF.

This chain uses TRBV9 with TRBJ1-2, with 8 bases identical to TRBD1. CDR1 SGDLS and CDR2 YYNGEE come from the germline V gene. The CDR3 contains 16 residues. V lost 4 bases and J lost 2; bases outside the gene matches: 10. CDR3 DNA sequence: TGTGCCAGCAGCACAGGGGGAGGGGGCGACAACTATGGCTACACCTTC. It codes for CASSTGGGGDNYGYTF. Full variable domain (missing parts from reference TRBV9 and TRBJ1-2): DSGVTQTPKHLITATGQRVTLRCSPRSGDLSVYWYQQSLDQGLQFLIQYYNGEERAKGNILERFSAQQFPDLHSELNLSSLELGDSALYFCASSTGGGGDNYGYTFGSGTRLTVV.

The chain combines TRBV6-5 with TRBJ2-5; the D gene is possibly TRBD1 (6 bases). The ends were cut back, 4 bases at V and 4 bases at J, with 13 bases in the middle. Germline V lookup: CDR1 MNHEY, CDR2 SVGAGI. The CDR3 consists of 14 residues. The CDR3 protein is CASSSPGQGETQYF. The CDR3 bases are TGTGCCAGCAGTTCTCCGGGACAAGGAGAGACCCAGTACTTC.

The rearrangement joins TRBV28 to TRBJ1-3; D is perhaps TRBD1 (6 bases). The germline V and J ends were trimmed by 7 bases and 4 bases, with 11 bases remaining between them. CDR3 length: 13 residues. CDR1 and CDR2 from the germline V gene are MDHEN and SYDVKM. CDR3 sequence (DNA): TGTGCCAGCACCCCGAGGGGGGGAAACACCATATATTTT. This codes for CASTPRGGNTIYF.

The CDR3 sequence is CATSRDFLGAQYF. The CDR3 DNA is TGTGCCACCAGCAGAGATTTCCTCGGGGCCCAGTACTTC. The chain has TRBV15 and TRBJ2-5, with D perhaps matching TRBD2 (5 bases). Trimming took off 0 bases at V and 9 bases at J, with 11 bases between the two ends. This CDR3 is 13 amino acids long. CDR1 LNHNV and CDR2 YYDKDF come from the germline V gene (reference sequence).

CDR3 bases: TGTGCCTGGAGTGAGGCGGCCTCTAACTATGGCTACACCTTC. This gives the protein CAWSEAASNYGYTF. The chain joins TRBV30 to TRBJ1-2; no firm D call. The CDR3 spans 14 residues. The V gene lost 1 base and the J gene lost 0 bases, with 9 bases spanning the gap. CDR1 and CDR2 from the germline V gene are GTSNPN and SVGIG (reference sequence).